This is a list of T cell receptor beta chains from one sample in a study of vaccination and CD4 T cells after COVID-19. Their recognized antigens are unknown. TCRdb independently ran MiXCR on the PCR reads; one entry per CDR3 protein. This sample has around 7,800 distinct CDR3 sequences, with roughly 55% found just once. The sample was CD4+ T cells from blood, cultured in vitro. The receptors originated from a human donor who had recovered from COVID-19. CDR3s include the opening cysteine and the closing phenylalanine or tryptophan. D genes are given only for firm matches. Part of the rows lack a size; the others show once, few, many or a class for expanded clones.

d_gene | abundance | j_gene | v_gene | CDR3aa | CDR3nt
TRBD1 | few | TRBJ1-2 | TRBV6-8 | CASSYRRGLPLANYGYTF | TGTGCCAGCAGTTACAGGAGGGGGCTCCCCCTAGCTAACTATGGCTACACCTTC
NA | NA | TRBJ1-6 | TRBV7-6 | CASSWYNSPLHF | TGTGCCAGCAGCTGGTATAATTCACCCCTCCACTTT
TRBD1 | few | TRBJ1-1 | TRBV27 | CASSPRQGANTEAFF | TGTGCCAGCAGTCCCCGACAGGGGGCGAACACTGAAGCTTTCTTT
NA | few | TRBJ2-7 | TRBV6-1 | CAAYTEGYEQYF | TGTGCCGCATACACCGAGGGTTACGAGCAGTACTTC
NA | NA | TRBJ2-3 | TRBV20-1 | CSATKVDTQYF | TGCAGTGCCACGAAGGTTGATACGCAGTATTTT
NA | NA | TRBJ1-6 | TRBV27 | CASSFRYNSPLHF | TGTGCCAGCAGTTTTCGCTATAATTCACCCCTCCACTTT
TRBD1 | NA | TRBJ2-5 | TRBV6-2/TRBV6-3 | CASRATGTGGLETQYF | TGTGCCAGCAGGGCGACAGGGACAGGGGGCCTAGAGACCCAGTACTTC
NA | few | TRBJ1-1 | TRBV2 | CASRELLQNTEAFF | TGTGCCAGCAGGGAACTACTTCAGAACACTGAAGCTTTCTTT
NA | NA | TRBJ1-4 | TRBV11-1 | CASSPTIGGAKLFF | TGTGCCAGCAGCCCCACAATTGGGGGCGCGAAACTGTTTTTT
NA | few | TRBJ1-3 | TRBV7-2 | CASSLGGTIYF | TGTGCCAGCAGCTTAGGGGGCACCATATATTTT
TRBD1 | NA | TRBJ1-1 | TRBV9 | CASSIIQGVSEAFF | TGTGCCAGCAGCATTATACAGGGGGTCTCTGAAGCTTTCTTT
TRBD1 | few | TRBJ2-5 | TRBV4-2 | CASSQGTAKETQYF | TGTGCCAGCAGCCAGGGGACAGCGAAAGAGACCCAGTACTTC
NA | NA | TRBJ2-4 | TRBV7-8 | CASSLTQGEDIQYF | TGTGCCAGCAGCTTAACTCAGGGGGAGGACATTCAGTACTTC
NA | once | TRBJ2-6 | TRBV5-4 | CASSLPGTGANVLTF | TGTGCCAGCAGCTTGCCAGGGACTGGGGCCAACGTCCTGACTTTC
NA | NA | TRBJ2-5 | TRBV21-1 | CARCSLLRGQETQYF | TGTGCCAGGTGCTCACTGCTTCGAGGACAAGAGACCCAGTACTTC
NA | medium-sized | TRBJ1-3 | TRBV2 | CASSENRAASGNTIYF | TGTGCCAGCAGTGAAAATAGGGCAGCCTCTGGAAACACCATATATTTT
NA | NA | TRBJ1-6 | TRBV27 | CASSSGNHRTGLLSSYNSPLHF | TGTGCCAGCAGTTCCGGCAACCACCGCACAGGGTTGCTGAGCTCCTATAATTCACCCCTCCACTTT
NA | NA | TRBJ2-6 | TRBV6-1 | CASSAHSGANVLTF | TGTGCCAGCAGTGCCCACTCTGGGGCCAACGTCCTGACTTTC
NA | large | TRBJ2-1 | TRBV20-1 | CSAPDGLSGSYNEQFF | TGCAGTGCCCCAGACGGGTTGAGCGGCAGCTACAATGAGCAGTTCTTC
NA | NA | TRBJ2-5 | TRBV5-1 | CASSLIPSRETQYF | TGCGCCAGCAGCTTGATCCCTAGCCGAGAGACCCAGTACTTC
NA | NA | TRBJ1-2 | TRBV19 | CASTPGGHTPRGYTF | TGTGCCAGCACACCCGGGGGACACACCCCGCGGGGCTACACCTTC
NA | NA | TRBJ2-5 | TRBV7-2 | CASSSVGESGTQYF | TGTGCCAGCAGCTCTGTTGGGGAGTCAGGGACCCAGTACTTC
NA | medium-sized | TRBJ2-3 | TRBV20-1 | CSASSTDTQYF | TGCAGTGCTAGCTCCACAGATACGCAGTATTTT
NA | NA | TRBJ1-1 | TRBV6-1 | CASSGGQGQAFF | TGTGCCAGCAGTGGGGGGCAGGGGCAGGCTTTCTTT
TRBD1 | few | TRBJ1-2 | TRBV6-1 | CASSVRDREYYGYTF | TGTGCCAGCAGTGTACGGGACAGGGAATACTATGGCTACACCTTC
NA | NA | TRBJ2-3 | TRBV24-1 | CATSDLEGVPSTDTQYF | TGTGCCACCAGTGATTTAGAGGGAGTACCTAGCACAGATACGCAGTATTTT
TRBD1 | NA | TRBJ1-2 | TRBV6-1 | CASSEVDRDGYTF | TGTGCCAGCAGTGAAGTGGACAGGGATGGCTACACCTTC
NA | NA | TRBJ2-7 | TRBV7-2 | CASSPWLSYEQYF | TGTGCCAGCAGCCCCTGGCTGTCCTACGAGCAGTACTTC
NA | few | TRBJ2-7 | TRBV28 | CASSLLRMGQYF | TGTGCCAGCAGTTTATTAAGAATGGGGCAGTACTTC
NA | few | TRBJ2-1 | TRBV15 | CATSRDLTDNEQFF | TGTGCCACCAGCAGAGATCTAACGGACAATGAGCAGTTCTTC
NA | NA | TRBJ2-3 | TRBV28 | CASPPSRVRGADTQYF | TGTGCCAGCCCCCCGTCCCGGGTCAGGGGGGCAGATACGCAGTATTTT
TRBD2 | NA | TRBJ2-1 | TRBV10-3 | CAISGGLAGVSYNEQFF | TGTGCCATCAGTGGGGGACTAGCGGGAGTCTCCTACAATGAGCAGTTCTTC
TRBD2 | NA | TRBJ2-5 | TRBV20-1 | CSAFRTSGAETQYF | TGCAGTGCTTTTAGGACTAGCGGGGCAGAGACCCAGTACTTC
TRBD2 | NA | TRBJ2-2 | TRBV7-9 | CASSPLTSRTTGELFF | TGTGCCAGCAGCCCCTTGACTAGCAGAACGACCGGGGAGCTGTTTTTT
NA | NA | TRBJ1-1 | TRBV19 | CASQRGDTEAFF | TGTGCCAGCCAACGGGGTGACACTGAAGCTTTCTTT
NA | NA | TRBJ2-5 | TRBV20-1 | CSARGGFPRETQYF | TGCAGTGCTAGAGGAGGATTCCCCAGGGAGACCCAGTACTTC
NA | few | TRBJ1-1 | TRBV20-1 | CSAREDMNTEAFF | TGCAGTGCTAGAGAGGATATGAACACTGAAGCTTTCTTT
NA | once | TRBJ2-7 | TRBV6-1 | CASRKGGRSYEQYF | TGTGCCAGCAGAAAAGGGGGACGGTCCTACGAGCAGTACTTC
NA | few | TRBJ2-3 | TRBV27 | CASSFRGTDTQYF | TGTGCCAGCAGTTTTCGGGGCACAGATACGCAGTATTTT
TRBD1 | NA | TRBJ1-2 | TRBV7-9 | CASSFGQGGNGYTF | TGTGCCAGCAGCTTCGGACAGGGGGGAAATGGCTACACCTTC
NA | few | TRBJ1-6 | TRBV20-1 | CSASSGRGTINSPLHF | TGCAGTGCTAGTTCCGGCAGGGGTACGATAAATTCACCCCTCCACTTT
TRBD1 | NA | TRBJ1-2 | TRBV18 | CASSEGQGGDYGYTF | TGTGCCAGCTCAGAAGGACAGGGAGGGGACTATGGCTACACCTTC
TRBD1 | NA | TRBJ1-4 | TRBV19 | CASNHANRDSEKLFF | TGTGCCAGTAACCACGCGAACCGGGACAGCGAAAAACTGTTTTTT
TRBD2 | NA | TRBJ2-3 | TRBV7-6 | CASSLAGGTDTQYF | TGTGCCAGCAGCTTGGCGGGGGGCACAGATACGCAGTATTTT
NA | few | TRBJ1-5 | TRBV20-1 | CSASPRGGQPQHF | TGCAGTGCTAGCCCAAGGGGGGGCCAGCCCCAGCATTTT
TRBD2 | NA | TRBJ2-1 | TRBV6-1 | CASRVTSGSGDEQFF | TGTGCCAGCAGAGTTACTAGCGGGTCCGGCGATGAGCAGTTCTTC
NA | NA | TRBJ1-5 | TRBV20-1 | CSASVGDGQIGNQPQHF | TGCAGTGCTAGTGTTGGGGACGGGCAGATAGGTAATCAGCCCCAGCATTTT
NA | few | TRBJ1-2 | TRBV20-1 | CSARDQRLGVYGYTF | TGCAGTGCTAGAGATCAGCGCCTTGGGGTCTATGGCTACACCTTC
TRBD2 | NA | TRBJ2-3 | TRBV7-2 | CASSLGGGPSTDTQYF | TGTGCCAGCAGCTTAGGCGGGGGACCTAGCACAGATACGCAGTATTTT
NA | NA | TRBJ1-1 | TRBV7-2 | CASSVSGGGMNTEAFF | TGTGCCAGCAGCGTCTCCGGGGGGGGTATGAACACTGAAGCTTTCTTT
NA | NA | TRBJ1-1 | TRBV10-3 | CAISDLGNTEAFF | TGTGCCATCAGTGACTTAGGGAACACTGAAGCTTTCTTT
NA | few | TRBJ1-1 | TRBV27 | CASSLSGDTEAFF | TGTGCCAGCAGTTTATCAGGGGACACTGAAGCTTTCTTT
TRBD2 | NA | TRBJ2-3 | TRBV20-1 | CSAILAGNTDTQYF | TGCAGTGCAATCCTAGCGGGTAACACAGATACGCAGTATTTT
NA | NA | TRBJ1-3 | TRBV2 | CASSRLGGNTIYF | TGTGCCAGCAGTCGACTGGGGGGAAACACCATATATTTT